This TCR beta chain was sequenced for a study of cytomegalovirus exposure and HLA in healthy donors. Study-wide background: From donors who were HLA-typed, an early data release held about 85 million unique TCRs. Study-level results: Analysis performed later showed TCR beta chains linked to HLA being more clonally expanded than equally common others. Productive rates of about 87% or about 30% were seen for most TCR beta V segments in an earlier analysis.

On this clone: Its target is not known.

The V end was cut by 8 bases, the J end by 4 bases, with 23 bases between. Per germline, CDR1 LGHNT and CDR2 FRNRAP. This CDR3 spans 16 amino acids. Healthy bone marrow donors made up the donor group. 13 Jbeta primers and 60 Vbeta primers were used for the PCR. Assay used: immunoSEQ multiplex PCR; TCRdb lists only in-frame clones, some missing. The data hold 100,000 to 150,000 clones, with 73% observed a single time. The specimen was PBMCs. V and J are TRBV12-5 and TRBJ1-1; D remains unclear. The sequence derives from a woman between 40 and 55 years old in good health and CMV-seronegative. The CDR3 DNA follows: TGTGCTAGTTTTTTGGACTACTTTGTTTTGCGCACTGAAGCTTTCTTT. This gives the protein CASFLDYFVLRTEAFF.